Listed here are 26 T cell receptor beta chains from one sample, sequenced in a study of T cell changes during pregnancy in multiple sclerosis. Only in-frame clones appear in the TCRdb table, and some are missing; sequencing was by immunoSEQ multiplex PCR. Of nearly 45,000 clones in the sample, approximately 96% are singletons; the top ten hold about 0.89%. The sequenced sample was peripheral blood, obtained in the second trimester of pregnancy. The receptors stem from a female donor with multiple sclerosis, enrolled in a pregnancy study.

The chain uses TRBV7-9 and TRBJ2-1, with 7 bases aligning to TRBD2. Germline V gene sequence: CDR1 SEHNR, CDR2 FQNEAQ (reference sequence). This CDR3 is built from 14 residues. V dropped 5 bases and J dropped 7; count of bases not matched to a gene: 8. The CDR3 loop reads CASSAGTIENEQFF. The CDR3 nucleotides read TGTGCCAGCAGCGCCGGGACTATTGAAAATGAGCAGTTCTTC.

The rearrangement joins TRBV9 to TRBJ2-3; D is unclear. The ends were cut back, 0 bases at V and 2 bases at J, with 10 bases in the middle. Germline CDR1 is SGDLS and CDR2 is YYNGEE. There are 15 residues in the CDR3. CDR3 in amino acids: CASSVGTGYTDTQYF. The CDR3 nucleotides read TGTGCCAGCAGCGTAGGAACCGGGTACACAGATACGCAGTATTTT. Complete variable domain (other parts from reference TRBV9 and TRBJ2-3): DSGVTQTPKHLITATGQRVTLRCSPRSGDLSVYWYQQSLDQGLQFLIQYYNGEERAKGNILERFSAQQFPDLHSELNLSSLELGDSALYFCASSVGTGYTDTQYFGPGTRLTVL.

The rearrangement uses TRBV19 and TRBJ2-1; 10 bases match TRBD1. Losses at the gene ends were 2 bases for V and 7 bases for J; bases not matched to a gene: 5. CDR1 is LNHDA and CDR2 is SQIVND in the germline V gene (reference sequence). This CDR3 contains 15 residues. CDR3 nucleotides: TGTGCCAGTAGTATAATCGGACAGGGGGTGAATGAGCAGTTCTTC. Translated, it gives CASSIIGQGVNEQFF.

The rearrangement joins TRBV7-3 to TRBJ2-2, with D possibly matching TRBD1 (5 bases). This CDR3 has 14 amino acids. The V gene lost 4 bases and the J gene lost 6 bases, with 12 bases spanning the gap. Germline V gene sequence: CDR1 SGHTA, CDR2 FQGTGA. CDR3: CASSSPRESGELFF. The DNA for the CDR3 is TGTGCCAGCAGCTCACCCAGGGAATCCGGGGAGCTGTTTTTT.

This sequence joins TRBV7-2 and TRBJ1-3; the D gene is possibly TRBD1 (5 bases). From germline, CDR1 is SGHTA and CDR2 FQGNSA. V dropped 4 bases and J dropped 0 bases, with 10 bases sitting between them. The CDR3 spans 15 residues. The CDR3 region is CASSSGLFSGNTIYF. CDR3 DNA sequence: TGTGCCAGCAGCTCGGGACTGTTCTCTGGAAACACCATATATTTT. Full variable domain (remainder filled in from reference TRBV7-2 and TRBJ1-3): GAGVSQSPSNKVTEKGKDVELRCDPISGHTALYWYRQSLGQGLEFLIYFQGNSAPDKSGLPSDRFSAERTGGSVSTLTIQRTQQEDSAVYLCASSSGLFSGNTIYFGEGSWLTVV.

This chain uses TRBV2 with TRBJ2-7; possibly TRBD2 for D (7 bases). CDR1 is SNHLY, CDR2 FYNNEI, per germline. V gave up 8 bases and J gave up 1 base, with 12 bases separating them. The CDR3 loop spans 13 amino acids. CDR3 in amino acids: CASRSGTSYEQYF. The CDR3 nucleotides are TGTGCCAGCCGAAGCGGGACATCCTACGAGCAGTACTTC. Supplemented by reference TRBV2 and TRBJ2-7, the full variable domain reads EPEVTQTPSHQVTQMGQEVILRCVPISNHLYFYWYRQILGQKVEFLVSFYNNEISEKSEIFDDQFSVERPDGSNFTLKIRSTKLEDSAMYFCASRSGTSYEQYFGPGTRLTVT.

CDR3 sequence (DNA): TGCGCCAGCAGCCAAGGAGGACTAGCGGAGCCGGACAATGAGCAGTTCTTC. It codes for CASSQGGLAEPDNEQFF. The V call is TRBV4-1, the J call TRBJ2-1; 10 bases fit TRBD2. This CDR3 spans 17 amino acids. Trimming took 1 base from V and 5 from J; bases not matched to a gene: 8. Germline V lookup: CDR1 MGHRA, CDR2 YSYEKL.

This sequence joins TRBV5-1 and TRBJ2-7; D is perhaps TRBD1 (6 bases). The CDR3 contains 12 residues. Looked up from germline, CDR1 is SGHRS and CDR2 is YFSETQ. V was trimmed by 1 base and J by 9 bases, leaving 11 bases between them. CDR3 sequence: CASSLNRDTQYF. CDR3 bases: TGCGCCAGCAGCTTGAATCGGGACACGCAGTACTTC.

This chain connects TRBV5-4 to TRBJ2-1, with 11 nucleotides matching TRBD2. The CDR3 totals 15 residues. Per the germline V gene, CDR1 is SGHNT and CDR2 is YYREEE (reference sequence). Trimming removed 2 bases from V and 5 bases from J; junction bases left unmatched: 3. The CDR3 loop reads CASSFIAGGDNEQFF. DNA of the CDR3: TGTGCCAGCAGCTTTATAGCGGGGGGGGACAATGAGCAGTTCTTC.

The chain recombines TRBV5-8 with TRBJ2-6, with a possible D match to TRBD2 (7 bases). Germline-derived CDR1 and CDR2 are SGHTS and YDEGEE. The length of the CDR3 is 17 residues. The V end was cut by 0 bases, the J end by 0 bases, with 10 bases between. CDR3 sequence (DNA): TGTGCCAGCAGCTTGGAGGGGGGGAGCTCTGGGGCCAACGTCCTGACTTTC. Protein: CASSLEGGSSGANVLTF. Full variable domain (outside the CDR3, taken from reference TRBV5-8 and TRBJ2-6): EAGVTQSPTHLIKTRGQQATLRCSPISGHTSVYWYQQALGLGLQFLLWYDEGEERNRGNFPPRFSGRQFPNYSSELNVNALELEDSALYLCASSLEGGSSGANVLTFGAGSRLTVL.

The chain carries TRBV4-1 and TRBJ1-4; a weak D match, TRBD1 (5 bases). Germline loops: CDR1 MGHRA, CDR2 YSYEKL. The CDR3 contains 16 residues. V was shortened by 3 bases and J by 7 bases, with 18 bases between the two germline ends. The CDR3 bases are TGCGCCAGCAGCCATAGAATAGGTCACGGGGGTGAAAAACTGTTTTTT. Its protein is CASSHRIGHGGEKLFF.

V is TRBV1 and J is TRBJ1-5. TRBV1 is described as a pseudogene. The CDR3 spans 14 residues. CDR3 coding DNA: TGCACCAGCAGCCAAGGTGGGGGGACTCAGCCCCAGCATTTT. This gives the protein CTSSQGGGTQPQHF.

This clone has a handful of counts. V gene TRBV18 combines with J gene TRBJ2-2; TRBD2 might be the D (5 bases). The CDR3 has 16 residues. Germline lookup yields CDR1 KGHSH and CDR2 LQKENI. V gave up 2 bases and J gave up 2 bases, with 12 bases separating them. CDR3 region: CASSPEGRVNTGELFF. CDR3 sequence (DNA): TGTGCCAGCTCACCAGAAGGGAGAGTAAACACCGGGGAGCTGTTTTTT.

The chain recombines TRBV7-2 with TRBJ2-4, with D hard to call. CDR1 SGHTA and CDR2 FQGNSA come from the germline V gene. The CDR3 is 18 residues long. The V end was cut by 2 bases, the J end by 0 bases, with 17 bases between. CDR3 nucleotide sequence: TGTGCCAGCAGCTTACGGGTCTACGTTAATTTAGCCAAAAACATTCAGTACTTC. It codes for CASSLRVYVNLAKNIQYF.

A single count supports this clone. V and J are TRBV5-5 and TRBJ2-7, with 10 positions matching TRBD2. The CDR3 length is 15 residues. After removal of 3 bases from V and 2 bases from J, the junction contained 5 bases not matched to a gene. In germline, CDR1 is SGHKS, CDR2 YYEKEE (reference sequence). The CDR3 protein is CASSYPSGGPYEQYF. In DNA form, the CDR3 reads TGTGCCAGCAGCTACCCTAGCGGGGGCCCCTACGAGCAGTACTTC.

The chain recombines TRBV7-9 with TRBJ2-1; D may be TRBD2 (6 bases). V was cut by 4 bases and J by 3 bases, with 19 bases left in between. Germline assignment: CDR1 SEHNR and CDR2 FQNEAQ (reference sequence). This CDR3 has 17 amino acids. CDR3 protein: CASSSYRGGLDYNEQFF. In DNA, the CDR3 is TGTGCCAGCAGCTCCTACCGGGGAGGCCTCGACTACAATGAGCAGTTCTTC.

Only one count was recorded for this clone. The genes are TRBV25-1 and TRBJ1-1; D is perhaps TRBD1 (6 bases). Germline V gene data show CDR1 as MGHDK and CDR2 as SYGVNS. The CDR3 is made up of 14 amino acids. V was pared by 5 bases and J by 4 bases, with 14 bases between. The CDR3 nucleotides are TGTGCCAGCAGTTGGGGCAGGGGTGGCACTGAAGCTTTCTTT. Translation: CASSWGRGGTEAFF.

The chain employs TRBV6-5 and TRBJ2-7; D might be TRBD2 (5 bases). The CDR3 has 14 amino acids. CDR1 MNHEY and CDR2 SVGAGI come from the germline V gene. The V end was cut by 6 bases, the J end by 0 bases, with 12 bases between. The CDR3 loop is CASSRRRGSYEQYF. DNA of the CDR3: TGTGCCAGCAGCCGACGACGGGGCTCCTACGAGCAGTACTTC.

This clone has only one observation. The chain has TRBV27 and TRBJ1-2; a possible D gene is TRBD1 (6 bases). This CDR3 region has 16 residues. V lost 5 bases and J lost 4, with 20 bases in between. Germline-derived CDR1 and CDR2 are MNHEY and SMNVEV (reference sequence). CDR3 in amino acids: CASSRGGQGRTYGYTF. The CDR3 bases are TGTGCCAGCAGTAGGGGGGGCCAGGGGAGGACCTATGGCTACACCTTC.

The chain carries TRBV7-3 and TRBJ1-2; TRBD1 matches 7 bases. With V trimmed by 2 bases and J by 3 bases, 3 bases remained unmatched. There are 14 residues in the CDR3. Germline values: CDR1 SGHTA, CDR2 FQGTGA. CDR3 sequence: CASSLGQGDYGYTF. The CDR3 DNA is TGTGCCAGCAGCTTAGGGCAGGGGGACTATGGCTACACCTTC.

This chain joins TRBV19 and TRBJ2-1; 7 bases align to TRBD2. The CDR3 is 14 residues long. The J segment lost 2 bases and the V segment lost 5 bases, leaving 3 bases of the junction unmatched. The germline V gene has CDR1 LNHDA and CDR2 SQIVND (reference sequence). The CDR3 region is CASSRRGAYNEQFF. As DNA, the CDR3 is TGTGCCAGTAGTCGCCGGGGGGCCTACAATGAGCAGTTCTTC. Together with reference TRBV19 and TRBJ2-1, the CDR3 gives the full variable domain: DGGITQSPKYLFRKEGQNVTLSCEQNLNHDAMYWYRQDPGQGLRLIYYSQIVNDFQKGDIAEGYSVSREKKESFPLTVTSAQKNPTAFYLCASSRRGAYNEQFFGPGTRLTVL.

This sequence joins TRBV7-3 and TRBJ2-1; a possible D gene is TRBD2 (6 bases). CDR1 SGHTA and CDR2 FQGTGA come from the germline V gene. CDR3 length: 15 amino acids. V was shortened by 2 bases and J by 3 bases, with 11 bases between the two germline ends. The CDR3 region is CASSLSAGNYNEQFF. In DNA, the CDR3 is TGTGCCAGCAGCTTATCGGCGGGAAACTACAATGAGCAGTTCTTC.

The chain employs TRBV29-1 and TRBJ2-1; 7 bases are a match to TRBD2. This CDR3 contains 14 residues. CDR1 SQVTM and CDR2 ANQGSEA come from the germline V gene. With V trimmed by 7 bases and J by 4 bases, 10 bases remained unmatched. The CDR3 is CSAWTRTSYNEQFF. Written as DNA, the CDR3 is TGCAGCGCTTGGACTAGAACCTCTTACAATGAGCAGTTCTTC.

V is TRBV7-9 and J is TRBJ1-2; D ambiguous. The V end lost 7 bases, the J end lost 2 bases, and 17 bases lay between the germline ends. CDR3 size: 15 residues. CDR1 SEHNR and CDR2 FQNEAQ come from the germline V gene (reference sequence). CDR3 sequence: CASTPRLQSNYGYTF. In DNA, the CDR3 is TGTGCCAGCACTCCACGACTACAGTCAAACTATGGCTACACCTTC.

CDR3 nucleotide sequence: TGCGCCAGCAGCGATGCAGGCCGTTATGCAAACCCCTACGAGCAGTACTTC. Its translation: CASSDAGRYANPYEQYF. This chain links TRBV5-1 with TRBJ2-7, with unresolved D. The V end was cut by 4 bases, the J end by 2 bases, with 22 bases between. The CDR3 spans 17 residues. Germline loops: CDR1 SGHRS, CDR2 YFSETQ. Full variable domain (remainder filled in from reference TRBV5-1 and TRBJ2-7): KAGVTQTPRYLIKTRGQQVTLSCSPISGHRSVSWYQQTPGQGLQFLFEYFSETQRNKGNFPGRFSGRQFSNSRSEMNVSTLELGDSALYLCASSDAGRYANPYEQYFGPGTRLTVT.

The chain recombines TRBV19 with TRBJ1-5; TRBD1 matches at 8 bases. The germline V gene encodes CDR1 LNHDA and CDR2 SQIVND (reference sequence). Trimming cost V 5 bases and J 4 bases; bases outside gene matches: 13. The CDR3 covers 17 residues. CDR3 amino acids: CASSVSRGQGGNQPQHF. The CDR3 region has the DNA TGTGCCAGTAGTGTTAGCAGGGGGCAGGGAGGAAATCAGCCCCAGCATTTT.